The 25 T cell receptor beta chains in this list originate from one sample, sequenced in a study of blood T cells in healthy people across ages. The authors ran a second PCR of roughly 6 to 11 cycles using a sample-barcoded 5' primer and a J-beta primer mix. TCRdb re-analysed the 5' RACE reads in MiXCR, keeping a single row per CDR3 protein. The profile shows approximately 900,000 distinct CDR3 sequences, 48% of them singletons. Sequenced sample: blood. All receptors come from a man aged 30 to 45 in good health.

This clonotype has a handful of counts. An end of the junction does not agree with germline; a read error may underlie this. The chain couples TRBV20-1 to TRBJ2-3, with no clear D. Germline CDR1 reads DFQATT; CDR2 reads SNEGSKA (reference sequence). The length of the CDR3 is 14 residues. The CDR3 is CSARDTEGTDTQYF. As DNA, the CDR3 is TGCAGTGCCAGAGACACAGAAGGCACAGATACGCAGTATTTT.

The chain has TRBV4-3 and TRBJ2-2, with D possibly called TRBD1 or TRBD2 (6 bases each). Germline CDR1 LGHNA, CDR2 YSLEER. Trimming stripped 0 bases from V and 7 bases from J, with 15 bases between. The CDR3 length is 16 residues. CDR3 sequence: CASSQDPGGVSGELFF. The CDR3 region has the DNA TGCGCCAGCAGCCAAGATCCCGGGGGCGTGAGCGGGGAGCTGTTTTTT.

CDR3 DNA sequence: TGTGCCAGCAGTCGAACAGGGCTCGGCACCGGGGAGCTGTTTTTT. Protein product: CASSRTGLGTGELFF. The rearrangement joins TRBV27 to TRBJ2-2, with TRBD1 as a possible D gene (6 bases). The CDR3 covers 15 residues. V was clipped by 5 bases and J by 4 bases, with 14 bases between them. Germline V gene sequence: CDR1 MNHEY, CDR2 SMNVEV (reference sequence).

CDR3 in DNA: TGTGCCAGCAGTGAGGCCAGGGCTTGGGAAAAACTGTTTTTT. Protein product: CASSEARAWEKLFF. V gene TRBV25-1 combines with J gene TRBJ1-4; D is perhaps TRBD1 (5 bases). This CDR3 contains 14 residues. Trimming cost V 3 bases and J 8 bases, with 13 bases left between them. Germline V gene sequence: CDR1 MGHDK, CDR2 SYGVNS.

This clonotype was counted between two and nine times. The V call is TRBV27, the J call TRBJ2-7; no reliable D call. Germline V gene sequence: CDR1 MNHEY, CDR2 SMNVEV (reference sequence). The V gene lost 5 bases and the J gene lost 0 bases, with 14 bases spanning the gap. The CDR3 is 15 residues long. The CDR3 sequence: CASSESGRSSYEQYF. In DNA form, the CDR3 reads TGTGCCAGCAGTGAGAGTGGGCGTAGCTCCTACGAGCAGTACTTC.

V gene TRBV6-2 or TRBV6-3 combines with J gene TRBJ1-5; D uncertain. V shed 9 bases and J shed 2 bases, with 11 bases lying between them. Germline V gene sequence: CDR1 MNHEY, CDR2 SVGEGT. CDR3 length: 13 amino acids. The CDR3 DNA is TGTGCCAGTACCCCAACCCGCAATCAGCCCCAGCATTTT. Its protein product is CASTPTRNQPQHF.

CDR3 sequence reads: CSAIRAGGVETQYF. The CDR3 DNA is TGCAGTGCCATCAGGGCCGGGGGCGTAGAGACCCAGTACTTC. J is TRBJ2-5 and V is TRBV20-1; D assignment may be TRBD1 or TRBD2 (6 bases each). Germline CDR1 and CDR2: DFQATT and SNEGSKA (reference sequence). This CDR3 is built from 14 residues. Trimming left V 6 bases short and J 4 bases short, with 18 bases between.

This clonotype was detected once. The chain joins TRBV7-2 to TRBJ2-2; unclear D gene. The CDR3 contains 16 residues. Germline V gene sequence: CDR1 SGHTA, CDR2 FQGNSA. V gave up 2 bases and J gave up 6 bases, with 16 bases separating them. The CDR3 reads CTSSLHGSASAGELFF. CDR3 DNA: TGTACCAGCAGCTTACATGGGTCGGCGTCGGCCGGGGAGCTGTTTTTT.

As DNA, the CDR3 is TGTGCCAGCAGTTTCGCCGGGACCCCCGTTGGGGCCAAAAACATTCAGTACTTC. Its translation is CASSFAGTPVGAKNIQYF. V gene TRBV12-3 or TRBV12-4 combines with J gene TRBJ2-4, with D perhaps assigned TRBD1 or TRBD2 (5 bases each). V was pared by 3 bases and J by 1 base, with 19 bases between. The CDR3 is 18 amino acids.

This clonotype was observed a handful of times. The chain couples TRBV7-2 to TRBJ2-7, with 8 bases aligning to TRBD1. Germline V gives CDR1 SGHTA, CDR2 FQGNSA. The CDR3 consists of 12 residues. The J segment lost 7 bases and the V segment lost 9 bases, leaving 8 bases of the junction unmatched. CDR3 in amino acids: CASQRQGHEQYF. CDR3 DNA: TGTGCCAGTCAGAGACAGGGGCATGAGCAGTACTTC.

The rearrangement links TRBV20-1 to TRBJ2-7; the match to TRBD2 covers 12 bases. The CDR3 runs 15 residues. Germline loops: CDR1 DFQATT, CDR2 SNEGSKA (reference sequence). V lost 6 bases and J lost 0; bases outside the gene matches: 6. The CDR3 here is CSAPKTSGSSYEQYF. The CDR3 bases are TGCAGTGCCCCGAAGACTAGCGGGAGCTCCTACGAGCAGTACTTC.

The gene calls are TRBV6-6 and TRBJ2-5; D is tentatively TRBD1 or TRBD2 (5 bases each). Between the trimmed V and J ends, which lost 4 bases and 5 bases, there was a span of 17 bases. The CDR3 is 15 amino acids. The germline gives CDR1 MNHNY, CDR2 SVGAGI (reference sequence). CDR3 amino acids: CASSFSGPAIETQYF. In nucleotides, the CDR3 is TGTGCCAGCAGTTTCTCGGGACCAGCGATCGAGACCCAGTACTTC.

This sequence joins TRBV11-1 and TRBJ1-2; 7 bases are a match to TRBD1. The CDR3 is 13 amino acids. Looked up from germline, CDR1 is SGHAT and CDR2 is FQDESV (reference sequence). The V segment lost 5 bases and the J segment 4 bases; nucleotides outside the gene matches: 4. The CDR3 protein is CASSRRDSYGYTF. The CDR3 region has the DNA TGTGCCAGCAGCCGCCGGGACAGCTATGGCTACACCTTC.

J is TRBJ1-2 and V is TRBV29-1; TRBD1 is a possible D gene (5 bases). V lost 4 bases and J lost 3, with 6 bases in between. CDR3 length: 11 residues. The V gene's germline CDR1 is SQVTM and CDR2 ANQGSEA. CDR3 amino acids: CSVAGDYGYTF. The CDR3 DNA sequence: TGCAGCGTTGCGGGGGACTATGGCTACACCTTC.

In its sample, this clonotype was seen a few times. The V call is TRBV29-1, the J call TRBJ1-4, with D perhaps TRBD1 (5 bases). V dropped 3 bases and J dropped 7 bases, with 12 bases sitting between them. The CDR3 is 13 amino acids. CDR1 and CDR2 (germline): SQVTM, ANQGSEA. The CDR3 region is CSVDDGGSEKLFF. The CDR3 DNA is TGCAGCGTTGATGACGGGGGGAGTGAAAAACTGTTTTTT.

The chain carries TRBV11-1 and TRBJ2-5; no firm D call. The CDR3 spans 15 residues. Germline CDR1 and CDR2: SGHAT and FQDESV (reference sequence). Trimming removed 2 bases from V and 5 bases from J, with 15 bases in between. DNA for the CDR3: TGTGCCAGCAGCTTAACGGAACCTACCGCGGAGACCCAGTACTTC. Amino acid sequence: CASSLTEPTAETQYF.

The V call is TRBV20-1, the J call TRBJ2-4, with a weak D call TRBD1 (5 bases). The J call is in doubt because the DNA end fits TRBJ2-7 better. Germline CDR1 reads DFQATT; CDR2 reads SNEGSKA (reference sequence). There are 13 residues in the CDR3. The DNA for the CDR3 is TGCAGTGCTAGAGCTCCAGGGTTAAACGAGCAGTACTTC. Its translation: CSARAPGLNEQYF.

The V gene is TRBV7-2, the J gene TRBJ2-3, with 8 bases identical to TRBD1. Germline values: CDR1 SGHTA, CDR2 FQGNSA. J lost 2 bases, V lost 10 bases, and 5 bases had no gene match. The CDR3 loop spans 13 amino acids. CDR3 DNA sequence: TGTGCCACCAGGACAGGGAACACAGATACGCAGTATTTT. As protein: CATRTGNTDTQYF.

This chain links TRBV7-2 with TRBJ2-5; no reliable D call. Germline V lookup: CDR1 SGHTA, CDR2 FQGNSA. This CDR3 is 12 amino acids long. V gave up 1 base and J gave up 10 bases, with 10 bases separating them. CDR3 protein: CASSLESQIQYF. The CDR3 DNA reads TGTGCCAGCAGCTTAGAATCACAGATCCAGTACTTC.

This rearrangement joins TRBV15 to TRBJ2-7; 11 nucleotides align to TRBD2. This CDR3 has 16 residues. V was clipped by 0 bases and J by 3 bases; unmatched bases: 4. The germline gives CDR1 LNHNV, CDR2 YYDKDF (reference sequence). CDR3 residues: CATSRDTLAGDYEQYF. Here the CDR3 DNA reads TGTGCCACCAGCAGAGATACACTAGCGGGGGACTACGAGCAGTACTTC. The entire variable domain, with the rest obtained from reference TRBV15 and TRBJ2-7, is as follows: DAMVIQNPRYQVTQFGKPVTLSCSQTLNHNVMYWYQQKSSQAPKLLFHYYDKDFNNEADTPDNFQSRRPNTSFCFLDIRSPGLGDTAMYLCATSRDTLAGDYEQYFGPGTRLTVT.

This clonotype has just a few counts. The chain is built from TRBV12-3 or TRBV12-4 and TRBJ1-2; D gene unclear. This CDR3 comprises 16 residues. The V end was cut by 4 bases, the J end by 5 bases, with 20 bases between. Written as DNA, the CDR3 is TGTGCCAGCAGTTCTACCGGCAGACCCACTCGGTATGGCTACACCTTC. It translates to CASSSTGRPTRYGYTF.

This clonotype was seen more than once but under ten times. This chain links TRBV5-1 with TRBJ2-3; no clear D gene. V lost 0 bases and J 2 bases, leaving 7 bases between the germline ends. The CDR3 has 14 amino acids. Germline V gives CDR1 SGHRS, CDR2 YFSETQ. Here the CDR3 DNA reads TGCGCCAGCAGCTTGGGAGAGCCCACAGATACGCAGTATTTT. The encoded protein is CASSLGEPTDTQYF.

The chain recombines TRBV7-3 with TRBJ2-1, with D possibly matching TRBD2 (6 bases). V was clipped by 1 base and J by 4 bases, with 17 bases between them. Germline CDR1 is SGHTA and CDR2 is FQGTGA. This CDR3 region has 17 residues. CDR3 protein: CASSLMGGGSTYNEQFF. Written as DNA, the CDR3 is TGTGCCAGCAGCTTAATGGGTGGGGGGAGTACATACAATGAGCAGTTCTTC.

The rearrangement joins TRBV6-2 or TRBV6-3 to TRBJ1-6, with 9 bases fitting TRBD1. CDR1 and CDR2 from the germline V gene are MNHEY and SVGEGT. The V and J ends lost 6 bases and 8 bases, in that order; junction bases with no gene match: 2. This CDR3 spans 13 amino acids. The CDR3 coding sequence is TGTGCCAGCAGGACAGGGGGGGATTCACCCCTCCACTTT. This codes for CASRTGGDSPLHF.

J is TRBJ1-6 and V is TRBV6-2 or TRBV6-3, with unresolved D. This CDR3 has 15 amino acids. The germline CDR1 and CDR2 sequences are MNHEY and SVGEGT. V was clipped by 2 bases and J by 5 bases, with 10 bases between them. CDR3 nucleotide sequence: TGTGCCAGCAGTTACACTCGGCAGAATAATTCACCCCTCCACTTT. Its protein is CASSYTRQNNSPLHF.